The subject of this entry is one T cell receptor (beta chain). The antigen remains unidentified. The sample comes from a study of beta chain features in type 1 diabetes. Study background: The patients were much like the healthy donors in age, gender and cell yields. General study points: Shortening that was moderate but significant affected the TCRB CDR3s of Type 1 diabetes patients in all four CD4+ subsets. Patients' naive, central memory and Treg TCRB repertoires seemed closer to one another than those of healthy donors. Patients and controls would be equally affected if PCR favored shorter templates.

Every isolated RNA sample was fully reverse transcribed, so sequencing captured expressed TCRB transcripts. The assay was immunoSEQ multiplex PCR, and TCRdb's table has in-frame clones only and misses some. Among over 150,000 clones listed, around 8% were seen once. The CDR3 extends over 10 amino acids. Germline V lookup: CDR1 DFQATT, CDR2 SNEGSKA (reference sequence). The V and J ends lost 6 bases and 9 bases respectively, with 9 bases between them. This TCR was recovered from a woman aged 40 to 50 with type 1 diabetes. The source material was central memory CD4+ T cells from blood. The V call is TRBV20-1, the J call TRBJ2-1; a possible D gene is TRBD2 (6 bases). This CDR3 is CSARLVEQFF. The CDR3 coding sequence is TGCAGTGCGCGACTAGTTGAGCAGTTCTTC.